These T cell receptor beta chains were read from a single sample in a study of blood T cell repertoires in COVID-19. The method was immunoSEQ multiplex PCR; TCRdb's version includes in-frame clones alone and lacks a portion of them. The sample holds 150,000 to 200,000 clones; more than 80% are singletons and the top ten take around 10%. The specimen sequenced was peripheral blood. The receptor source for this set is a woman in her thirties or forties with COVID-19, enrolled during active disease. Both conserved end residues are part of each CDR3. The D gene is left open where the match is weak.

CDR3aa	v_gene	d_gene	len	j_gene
CASSLSGGNEQFF	TRBV27	TRBD2	13	TRBJ2-1
CASSILAGADNEQFF	TRBV19	TRBD2	15	TRBJ2-1
CASKGGNYNEQFF	TRBV5-1	-	13	TRBJ2-1
CATENRGDTQYF	TRBV19	-	12	TRBJ2-3
CASSVVYRVDRNTEAFF	TRBV9	-	17	TRBJ1-1
CASSTRGQGNTIYF	TRBV19	TRBD1	14	TRBJ1-3
CASSIGQGGYTF	TRBV19	TRBD1	12	TRBJ1-2
CASSYDRESSTDTQYF	TRBV5-4	TRBD1	16	TRBJ2-3
CASSLFSETEAFF	TRBV12-3/TRBV12-4	-	13	TRBJ1-1
CASSPGVLAKNIQYF	TRBV5-8	-	15	TRBJ2-4
CASSYDRDAEAFF	TRBV13	TRBD1	13	TRBJ1-1
CASSLRGLVYNEQFF	TRBV28	-	15	TRBJ2-1
CASSIQTMNTEAFF	TRBV19	-	14	TRBJ1-1
CASSLIAGEENNEQFF	TRBV7-6	TRBD2	16	TRBJ2-1
CATKETGTGFQPQHF	TRBV19	TRBD1	15	TRBJ1-5
CASRGSRGFSLETQYF	TRBV27	TRBD1	16	TRBJ2-5
CASSQKISGSEQYF	TRBV3-1/TRBV3-2	TRBD2	14	TRBJ2-7
CAISPGTSGGEPQYF	TRBV10-3	TRBD2	15	TRBJ2-4
CASRRDSNTEAFF	TRBV2	-	13	TRBJ1-1
CASSTGSHTEAFF	TRBV5-5	-	13	TRBJ1-1
CAISEFGGRRGGEQFF	TRBV10-3	TRBD2	16	TRBJ2-1
CASSYQFNTGELFF	TRBV6-5	-	14	TRBJ2-2
CASSLQGGSYEQYF	TRBV28	-	14	TRBJ2-7
CASSQNLETQYF	TRBV5-5	-	12	TRBJ2-5
CASSRQGAGYEQYF	TRBV19	TRBD1	14	TRBJ2-7
CASSVGEGGMNTEAFF	TRBV9	TRBD1	16	TRBJ1-1
CASRPTGDGGNQPQHF	TRBV19	TRBD1	16	TRBJ1-5
CASSFTGSDEAFF	TRBV19	-	13	TRBJ1-1
CASSPTMGPVNEQFF	TRBV7-9	-	15	TRBJ2-1
CASSIDGGFYNEQFF	TRBV19	-	15	TRBJ2-1
CASSLISSLTDTQYF	TRBV11-2	-	15	TRBJ2-3
CATSWGGNQPQHF	TRBV15	-	13	TRBJ1-5
CASSQGPGKGEKLFF	TRBV3-1/TRBV3-2	-	15	TRBJ1-4